Below, one T cell receptor beta chain is given with its context. The data originate from a study of blood T cell repertoires in COVID-19. On the study more broadly: From T cells, B-cell-depleted T cells, or PBMCs came the material, which was cDNA or gDNA.

Deletions cut 0 bases from V and 6 bases from J, with 9 bases between. The CDR3 sequence is 13 residues long. CDR1 and CDR2 from the germline V gene are SGHDN and FVKESK. Only in-frame clones appear in the TCRdb table, and some are missing; sequencing was by immunoSEQ multiplex PCR. The sample has over 150,000 clones, 70% to 90% seen once. Enrolment of Seattle patients took place during active infection, and they were followed longitudinally. The genes are TRBV14 and TRBJ2-7; a possible D gene is TRBD1 (6 bases). Source material: peripheral blood. The origin of this receptor is a middle-aged man with COVID-19, enrolled during active disease. CDR3 sequence (DNA): TGTGCCAGCAGCCAAGAGAGGGGGAGCGAGCAGTACTTC. Its protein product is CASSQERGSEQYF.